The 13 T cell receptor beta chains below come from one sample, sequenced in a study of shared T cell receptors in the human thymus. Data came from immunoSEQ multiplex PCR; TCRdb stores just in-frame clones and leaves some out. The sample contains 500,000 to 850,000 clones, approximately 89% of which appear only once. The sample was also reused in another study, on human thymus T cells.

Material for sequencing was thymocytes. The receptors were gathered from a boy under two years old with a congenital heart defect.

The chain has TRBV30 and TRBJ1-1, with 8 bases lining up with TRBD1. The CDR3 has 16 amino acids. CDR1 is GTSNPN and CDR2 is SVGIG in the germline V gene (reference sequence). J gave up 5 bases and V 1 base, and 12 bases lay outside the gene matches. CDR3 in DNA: TGTGCCTGGAGTGACGGGGGGCAGGGGGCTTGGACTGAAGCTTTCTTT. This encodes CAWSDGGQGAWTEAFF.

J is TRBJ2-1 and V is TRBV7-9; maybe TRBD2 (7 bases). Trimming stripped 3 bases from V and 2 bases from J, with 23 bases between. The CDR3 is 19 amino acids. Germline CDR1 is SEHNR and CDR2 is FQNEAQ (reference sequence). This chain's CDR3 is CASSLGTPSSGTAYNEQFF. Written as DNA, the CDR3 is TGTGCCAGCAGCTTGGGGACACCTTCTAGCGGTACCGCCTACAATGAGCAGTTCTTC.

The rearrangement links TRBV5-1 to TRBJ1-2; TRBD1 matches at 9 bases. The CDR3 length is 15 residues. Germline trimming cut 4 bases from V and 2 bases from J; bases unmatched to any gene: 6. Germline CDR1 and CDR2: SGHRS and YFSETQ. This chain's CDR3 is CASSPGGTGNYGYTF. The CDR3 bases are TGCGCCAGCAGCCCCGGGGGGACAGGGAACTATGGCTACACCTTC.

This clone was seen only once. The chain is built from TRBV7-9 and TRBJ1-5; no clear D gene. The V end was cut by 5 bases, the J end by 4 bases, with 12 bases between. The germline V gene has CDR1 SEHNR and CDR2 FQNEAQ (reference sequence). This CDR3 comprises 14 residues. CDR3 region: CASSPGGRNQPQHF. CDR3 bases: TGTGCCAGCAGCCCAGGAGGGAGGAATCAGCCCCAGCATTTT.

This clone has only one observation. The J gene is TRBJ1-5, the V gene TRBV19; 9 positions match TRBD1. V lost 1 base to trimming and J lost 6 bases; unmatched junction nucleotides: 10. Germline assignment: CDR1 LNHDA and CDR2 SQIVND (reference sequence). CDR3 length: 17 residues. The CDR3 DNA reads TGTGCCAGTAGTATAGTACCTGAGGGACAGGGATGTCAGCCCCAGCATTTT. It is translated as CASSIVPEGQGCQPQHF. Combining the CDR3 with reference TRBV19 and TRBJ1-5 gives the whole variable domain DGGITQSPKYLFRKEGQNVTLSCEQNLNHDAMYWYRQDPGQGLRLIYYSQIVNDFQKGDIAEGYSVSREKKESFPLTVTSAQKNPTAFYLCASSIVPEGQGCQPQHFGDGTRLSIL.

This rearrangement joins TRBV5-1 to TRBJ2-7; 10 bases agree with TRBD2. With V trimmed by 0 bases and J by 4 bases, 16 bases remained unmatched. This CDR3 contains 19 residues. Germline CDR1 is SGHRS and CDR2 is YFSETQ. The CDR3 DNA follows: TGCGCCAGCAGCTTGGAGGGGGGAAGGGGACTAGCGCCCCATTACGAGCAGTACTTC. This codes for CASSLEGGRGLAPHYEQYF.

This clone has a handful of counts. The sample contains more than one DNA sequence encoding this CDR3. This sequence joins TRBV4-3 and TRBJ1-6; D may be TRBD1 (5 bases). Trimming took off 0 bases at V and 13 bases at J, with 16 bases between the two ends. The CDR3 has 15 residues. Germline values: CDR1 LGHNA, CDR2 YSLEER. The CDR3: CASSQDGTGRSPLHF. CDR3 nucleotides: TGCGCCAGCAGCCAAGATGGCACAGGCCGATCCCCCCTCCACTTT.

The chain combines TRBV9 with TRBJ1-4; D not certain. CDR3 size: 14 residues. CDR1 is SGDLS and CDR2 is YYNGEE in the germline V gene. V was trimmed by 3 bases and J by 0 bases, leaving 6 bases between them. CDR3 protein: CASSARATNEKLFF. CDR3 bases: TGTGCCAGCAGCGCGAGAGCAACTAATGAAAAACTGTTTTTT.

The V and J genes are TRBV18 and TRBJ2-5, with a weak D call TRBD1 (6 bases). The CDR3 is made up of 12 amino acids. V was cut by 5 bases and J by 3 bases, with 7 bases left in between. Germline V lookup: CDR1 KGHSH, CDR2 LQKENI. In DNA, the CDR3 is TGTGCCAGCTCAGGGGGCGAAGAGACCCAGTACTTC. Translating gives CASSGGEETQYF.

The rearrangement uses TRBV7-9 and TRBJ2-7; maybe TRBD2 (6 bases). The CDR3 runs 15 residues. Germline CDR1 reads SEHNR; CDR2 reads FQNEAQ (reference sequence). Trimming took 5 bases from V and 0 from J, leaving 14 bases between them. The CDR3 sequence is CASSPTLGGSYEQYF. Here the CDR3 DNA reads TGTGCCAGCAGCCCCACCCTGGGGGGCTCCTACGAGCAGTACTTC.

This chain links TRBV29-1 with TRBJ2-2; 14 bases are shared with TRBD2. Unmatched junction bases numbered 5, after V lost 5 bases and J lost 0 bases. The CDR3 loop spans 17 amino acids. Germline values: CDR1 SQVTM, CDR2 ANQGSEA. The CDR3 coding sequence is TGCAGCGTTTCGGGACTAGCGGGAGTTCCGAACACCGGGGAGCTGTTTTTT. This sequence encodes CSVSGLAGVPNTGELFF.

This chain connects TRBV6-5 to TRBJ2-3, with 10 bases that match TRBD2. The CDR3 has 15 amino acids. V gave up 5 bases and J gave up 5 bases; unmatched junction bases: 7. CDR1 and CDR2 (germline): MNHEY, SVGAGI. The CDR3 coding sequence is TGTGCCAGCAGTAAAACTAGCGGGACAATAGATACGCAGTATTTT. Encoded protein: CASSKTSGTIDTQYF.

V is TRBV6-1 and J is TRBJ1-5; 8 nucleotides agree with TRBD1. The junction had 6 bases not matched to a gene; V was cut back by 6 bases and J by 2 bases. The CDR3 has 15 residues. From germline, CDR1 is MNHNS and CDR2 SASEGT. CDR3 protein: CASSRDRGGNQPQHF. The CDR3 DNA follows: TGTGCCAGCAGCCGCGACAGGGGCGGCAATCAGCCCCAGCATTTT.